Each of the 31 T cell receptor beta chains below was sequenced from the same sample in a study of T cell responses to AZD1222 COVID-19 vaccine. Here immunoSEQ multiplex PCR was the method, and the copy in TCRdb shows in-frame clones only, minus some. The repertoire has about 180,000 clones, 92% of them found once; the top ten carry around 1.9%. This material consisted of peripheral blood, taken 28 days after the second AZD1222 dose. The receptor source for this set is an adult who received the AZD1222 COVID-19 vaccine.

V usage is TRBV5-6 and J usage is TRBJ1-2; a possible D gene is TRBD1 (6 bases). Trimming took off 6 bases at V and 7 bases at J, with 16 bases between the two ends. CDR3 length: 13 amino acids. Germline V gene data show CDR1 as SGHDT and CDR2 as YYEEEE. CDR3 coding DNA: TGTGCCAGCAAATTGGACAGCGCTGGTGGCTACACCTTC. Translated, it gives CASKLDSAGGYTF.

This chain uses TRBV5-1 with TRBJ1-5; D is perhaps TRBD1 (5 bases). Germline V gives CDR1 SGHRS, CDR2 YFSETQ. The V end lost 4 bases, the J end lost 0 bases, and 11 bases lay between the germline ends. CDR3 size: 15 residues. CDR3 protein: CASSPRGDSNQPQHF. In nucleotides, the CDR3 is TGCGCCAGCAGCCCTCGGGGGGATAGCAATCAGCCCCAGCATTTT.

The rearrangement uses TRBV4-1 and TRBJ1-5; D unclear. The CDR3 is 15 residues long. CDR1 MGHRA and CDR2 YSYEKL come from the germline V gene. Trimming removed 0 bases from V and 1 base from J, with 7 bases in between. The CDR3 loop reads CASSQEFTSNQPQHF. DNA for the CDR3: TGCGCCAGCAGCCAAGAGTTCACAAGCAATCAGCCCCAGCATTTT.

The rearrangement uses TRBV2 and TRBJ1-2; D gene uncertain. Trimming left V 4 bases short and J 2 bases short, with 8 bases between. The CDR3 extends over 13 amino acids. Germline V gives CDR1 SNHLY, CDR2 FYNNEI. The CDR3 here is CASSAGANYGYTF. In DNA form, the CDR3 reads TGTGCCAGCAGTGCAGGTGCCAACTATGGCTACACCTTC.

The V and J genes are TRBV4-1 and TRBJ1-2, with D possibly being TRBD1 (6 bases). Trimming left V 4 bases short and J 4 bases short, with 13 bases between. Germline V gene data show CDR1 as MGHRA and CDR2 as YSYEKL. The CDR3 length is 14 residues. CDR3 protein: CASSPNEDSYGYTF. The CDR3 DNA is TGCGCCAGCAGCCCAAATGAGGACAGCTATGGCTACACCTTC.

The table lists this clone with a count of one. The chain links TRBV19 to TRBJ2-7, with 14 bases that match TRBD2. Per the germline V gene, CDR1 is LNHDA and CDR2 is SQIVND (reference sequence). After removal of 6 bases from V and 7 bases from J, the junction contained 11 bases not matched to a gene. The CDR3 sequence is 16 residues long. The CDR3 loop reads CASSPGLAGVWGEQYF. The CDR3 nucleotides are TGTGCCAGTAGCCCGGGACTAGCGGGAGTATGGGGTGAGCAGTACTTC.

The chain uses TRBV7-2 and TRBJ2-1, with TRBD2 identical over 7 bases. This CDR3 is built from 15 residues. Germline V gives CDR1 SGHTA, CDR2 FQGNSA. V gave up 2 bases and J gave up 2 bases; unmatched junction bases: 3. CDR3 bases: TGTGCCAGCAGCTTATCCGGGACTACCTACAATGAGCAGTTCTTC. Translating gives CASSLSGTTYNEQFF.

The CDR3 DNA is TGTGCCAGCAGTTCGACGGGGGTTCACGGGGAGCTGTTTTTT. Its translation is CASSSTGVHGELFF. The rearrangement uses TRBV6-2 or TRBV6-3 and TRBJ2-2; tentative D call: TRBD2 (6 bases). CDR1 is MNHEY and CDR2 is SVGEGT in the germline V gene. Trimming pared 4 bases from V and 7 bases from J, leaving 13 bases between. The CDR3 sequence is 14 residues long.

The V and J genes are TRBV12-3 or TRBV12-4 and TRBJ2-5; 7 bases are shared with TRBD2. Trimming removed 8 bases from V and 5 bases from J; junction bases left unmatched: 5. There are 12 residues in the CDR3. The CDR3, as DNA: TGTGCCAGCGGGGGGGACCTCGAGACCCAGTACTTC. Its protein is CASGGDLETQYF.

The chain combines TRBV2 with TRBJ2-3; 15 bases are a match to TRBD2. J lost 1 base, V lost 8 bases, and 10 bases had no gene match. Germline V gene lookup returns CDR1 SNHLY and CDR2 FYNNEI. This CDR3 has 18 residues. CDR3 sequence reads: CASEGLAGGSWGTDTQYF. In DNA form, the CDR3 reads TGTGCCAGCGAGGGACTAGCGGGAGGCTCGTGGGGCACAGATACGCAGTATTTT.

The chain links TRBV29-1 to TRBJ2-6; D gene uncertain. V lost 3 bases to trimming and J lost 2 bases, with 2 bases between them. Per the germline V gene, CDR1 is SQVTM and CDR2 is ANQGSEA. This CDR3 region has 12 residues. CDR3 DNA: TGCAGCGTTGATACTGGGGCCAACGTCCTGACTTTC. As protein: CSVDTGANVLTF.

The rearrangement joins TRBV23-1 to TRBJ1-1; D call uncertain. TRBV23-1 is an open reading frame whose function is uncertain. The CDR3 is made up of 14 amino acids. Trimming removed 2 bases at V and 5 bases at J, with 12 bases between. CDR3 DNA: TGCGCCAGCAGTCAAATTCGAGGAGGGACTGAAGCTTTCTTT. Amino acid sequence: CASSQIRGGTEAFF.

This clone was detected only once. The chain employs TRBV4-1 and TRBJ2-7; TRBD1 aligns across 7 bases. This CDR3 region has 13 residues. Germline V CDR1 and CDR2: MGHRA, YSYEKL. V shed 5 bases and J 3 bases; nucleotides not matched to a gene: 4. The CDR3 spells CASSSPGGYEQYF. The CDR3 DNA follows: TGCGCCAGCAGCTCACCAGGGGGCTACGAGCAGTACTTC.

The V gene is TRBV6-5, the J gene TRBJ1-2; tentatively, D is TRBD1 (5 bases). CDR1 is MNHEY and CDR2 is SVGAGI in the germline V gene. The ends were cut back, 5 bases at V and 7 bases at J, with 11 bases in the middle. The length of the CDR3 is 12 residues. CDR3 protein: CASSRVGRGYTF. In DNA form, the CDR3 reads TGTGCCAGCAGTCGGGTGGGGCGTGGCTACACCTTC.

This sequence joins TRBV18 and TRBJ1-1; tentatively, D is TRBD1 (6 bases). Germline V gene data show CDR1 as KGHSH and CDR2 as LQKENI. There are 13 residues in the CDR3. V was trimmed by 2 bases and J by 7 bases, leaving 11 bases between them. CDR3 protein: CASSPGGEVEAFF. The CDR3 coding sequence is TGTGCCAGCTCACCAGGGGGCGAGGTTGAAGCTTTCTTT.

As concerns this clone: In the same sample, other DNA sequences code for this CDR3. This chain joins TRBV18 and TRBJ1-1; D uncertain. This CDR3 comprises 13 residues. V dropped 1 base and J dropped 3 bases, with 6 bases sitting between them. Germline-derived CDR1 and CDR2 are KGHSH and LQKENI. The CDR3: CASSPQGDTEAFF. The CDR3 DNA is TGTGCCAGCTCACCACAGGGAGACACTGAAGCTTTCTTT. Filled out from reference TRBV18 and TRBJ1-1, the complete variable domain reads NAGVMQNPRHLVRRRGQEARLRCSPMKGHSHVYWYRQLPEEGLKFMVYLQKENIIDESGMPKERFSAEFPKEGPSILRIQQVVRGDSAAYFCASSPQGDTEAFFGQGTRLTVV.

The V gene is TRBV19, the J gene TRBJ1-4; 10 positions agree with TRBD1. Looked up from germline, CDR1 is LNHDA and CDR2 is SQIVND (reference sequence). The CDR3 totals 16 residues. The J segment lost 6 bases and the V segment lost 3 bases, leaving 7 bases of the junction unmatched. The CDR3 is CASSIPRTGGDEKLFF. In DNA form, the CDR3 reads TGTGCCAGTAGTATTCCCAGGACAGGGGGAGATGAAAAACTGTTTTTT.

The gene calls are TRBV7-6 and TRBJ1-2, with D unresolved. This CDR3 contains 13 residues. Trimming pared 0 bases from V and 5 bases from J, leaving 7 bases between. Germline V gene sequence: CDR1 SGHVS, CDR2 FNYEAQ. The chain's CDR3 is CASSLAPSYGYTF. Here the CDR3 DNA reads TGTGCCAGCAGCTTAGCACCCAGTTATGGCTACACCTTC. The whole variable domain, filled in from reference TRBV7-6 and TRBJ1-2, reads GAGVSQSPRYKVTKRGQDVALRCDPISGHVSLYWYRQALGQGPEFLTYFNYEAQQDKSGLPNDRFSAERPEGSISTLTIQRTEQRDSAMYRCASSLAPSYGYTFGSGTRLTVV.

The chain joins TRBV6-5 to TRBJ1-4, with D tentatively TRBD1 (5 bases). Germline V CDR1 and CDR2: MNHEY, SVGAGI. CDR3 length equals 15 residues. V lost 0 bases and J 7 bases, leaving 12 bases between the germline ends. The CDR3 nucleotides read TGTGCCAGCAGTTACTCGAAGGGGACGGGTGAAAAACTGTTTTTT. Translated, it gives CASSYSKGTGEKLFF.

The CDR3 here is CASSLQGASGEQYF. CDR3 in DNA: TGTGCCAGCAGCTTACAGGGGGCGTCTGGCGAGCAGTACTTC. J is TRBJ2-7 and V is TRBV7-9, with 8 bases aligning to TRBD1. V lost 2 bases and J lost 6; bases outside the gene matches: 6. The CDR3 loop spans 14 amino acids. From germline, CDR1 is SEHNR and CDR2 FQNEAQ (reference sequence).

The genes are TRBV4-3 and TRBJ2-6; D uncertain. Germline CDR1 is LGHNA and CDR2 is YSLEER. V was cut by 6 bases and J by 0 bases, with 9 bases left in between. The CDR3 is made up of 15 amino acids. DNA of the CDR3: TGCGCCAGCAGTTCCGATGCCTCTGGGGCCAACGTCCTGACTTTC. Protein sequence: CASSSDASGANVLTF.

The chain combines TRBV7-9 with TRBJ1-4; the D is unclear. V gave up 0 bases and J gave up 3 bases, with 5 bases separating them. CDR1 SEHNR and CDR2 FQNEAQ come from the germline V gene (reference sequence). The CDR3 is made up of 14 amino acids. The CDR3 spells CASSLATANEKLFF. In nucleotides, the CDR3 is TGTGCCAGCAGCTTAGCAACAGCTAATGAAAAACTGTTTTTT.

The chain employs TRBV7-3 and TRBJ2-3; 11 bases line up with TRBD2. Germline V gives CDR1 SGHTA, CDR2 FQGTGA. V lost 0 bases, J lost 4 bases, and 6 bases stayed unmatched. The length of the CDR3 is 17 residues. Written as DNA, the CDR3 is TGTGCCAGCAGCTTAACGGTAGCGGGGGGGCCTGCAGATACGCAGTATTTT. Translation: CASSLTVAGGPADTQYF.

V is TRBV19 and J is TRBJ1-5; the D is unclear. V was shortened by 5 bases and J by 0 bases, with 5 bases between the two germline ends. CDR1 LNHDA and CDR2 SQIVND come from the germline V gene (reference sequence). The CDR3 is made up of 13 amino acids. CDR3 nucleotides: TGTGCCAGTAGTGTTACTAGCAATCAGCCCCAGCATTTT. Its protein product is CASSVTSNQPQHF.

The chain recombines TRBV28 with TRBJ1-1; TRBD1 matches 7 bases. V lost 4 bases and J lost 10; bases outside the gene matches: 15. The CDR3 loop spans 15 amino acids. The V gene's germline CDR1 is MDHEN and CDR2 SYDVKM. CDR3 region: CASSSRTGDPIGAFF. CDR3 DNA: TGTGCCAGCAGTTCGAGAACAGGGGACCCCATTGGAGCTTTCTTT.

The genes are TRBV5-4 and TRBJ2-1; D perhaps matches TRBD1 (5 bases). Germline-derived CDR1 and CDR2 are SGHNT and YYREEE (reference sequence). Deletions cut 4 bases from V and 9 bases from J, with 11 bases between. This CDR3 has 12 residues. The CDR3 spells CASSLWQGEQFF. CDR3 nucleotide sequence: TGTGCCAGCAGCCTTTGGCAGGGTGAGCAGTTCTTC.

The chain carries TRBV19 and TRBJ1-1; D possibly corresponds to TRBD1 (6 bases). V shed 6 bases and J shed 1 base, with 12 bases lying between them. From germline, CDR1 is LNHDA and CDR2 SQIVND (reference sequence). There are 14 residues in the CDR3. The CDR3 coding sequence is TGTGCCAGTAGGATATCGGGGGCGAACACTGAAGCTTTCTTT. Its protein is CASRISGANTEAFF.

Here the CDR3 reads CASSRQGARYNEQYF. As DNA, the CDR3 is TGTGCCAGCAGTCGACAGGGGGCGCGCTATAACGAGCAGTACTTC. This chain joins TRBV6-2 or TRBV6-3 and TRBJ2-7; 10 nucleotides match TRBD1. Losses at the gene ends were 5 bases for V and 5 bases for J; bases not matched to a gene: 9. Germline V gives CDR1 MNHEY, CDR2 SVGEGT. The CDR3 has 15 residues.

This rearrangement joins TRBV30 to TRBJ2-3, with 10 positions matching TRBD2. This CDR3 is built from 18 residues. Germline trimming cut 2 bases from V and 4 bases from J; bases unmatched to any gene: 15. Per germline, CDR1 GTSNPN and CDR2 SVGIG (reference sequence). The CDR3 spells CAWSLFGALAGGADTQYF. For the CDR3, the DNA is TGTGCCTGGAGTCTGTTCGGCGCTTTAGCGGGAGGAGCAGATACGCAGTATTTT.

This clone was seen once. This chain connects TRBV28 to TRBJ1-2; D gene ambiguous. There are 12 residues in the CDR3. In germline, CDR1 is MDHEN, CDR2 SYDVKM. Trimming shortened V by 6 bases and J by 8 bases, and 13 bases separated the two germline ends. DNA of the CDR3: TGTGCCAGCAGAGCCACGGGGTACGGCTACACCTTC. Protein sequence: CASRATGYGYTF.

The chain couples TRBV3-1 (or the pseudogene TRBV3-2) to TRBJ2-4; 7 bases match TRBD2. Germline V gives CDR1 LGHDT, CDR2 YNNKEL (reference sequence). The CDR3 runs to 15 residues. The ends lost 5 bases at V and 4 bases at J; junction bases unmatched: 8. In nucleotides, the CDR3 is TGTGCCAGCAGCTCCCGGGGAGGGGTGAAAAACATTCAGTACTTC. It translates to CASSSRGGVKNIQYF.